These T cell receptor beta chains were read from a single sample in a study of T cells in Graves' hyperthyroidism and ophthalmopathy. MiXCR, applied by TCRdb to the multiplex PCR reads, yields one record per CDR3 protein. Of some 500,000 distinct CDR3 sequences in the sample, around 15% were seen once. Source material: blood. These receptors were taken from a woman under 30 with Graves' hyperthyroidism. Each CDR3 is given with its conserved first and last residue. Each record gives: clone size, V gene, CDR3 protein. Clone size appears in some rows only: once, few, many, or a class for an expanded clone.

>NA|TRBV7-3
CASSLTVTRSSYNEQFF
>many|TRBV20-1
CSARDGGYTEAFF
>many|TRBV12-3/TRBV12-4
CASSKDKSYGYTF
>many|TRBV5-1
CASSLGGYNEQFF
>NA|TRBV6-4
CASSDSKGSPGYTF
>many|TRBV9
CASSSGTSGITYNEQFF
>many|TRBV12-3/TRBV12-4
CASSLHVMGTEAFF
>NA|TRBV30
CAGQGIYNEQFF
>many|TRBV12-3/TRBV12-4
CASSGKGLAANEQFF
>many|TRBV20-1
CSARRRGSETQYF
>many|TRBV7-3
CASSPGQLNSPLHF
>once|TRBV28
CASSLRQARQETQYF
>NA|TRBV30
CAWESLRNGQFF
>few|TRBV15
CATKPFSGSSYNEQFF
>many|TRBV6-5
CASSYSIDGGGNTIYF
>many|TRBV27
CASYHIWQGKGEQYF
>NA|TRBV2
CASSGSGTSNTGELFF
>many|TRBV11-3
CASSVDSRTEAFF
>many|TRBV6-1
CASSARLAGVVSTGELFF
>many|TRBV20-1
CSASDGGGGLTDTQYF
>NA|TRBV20-1
CSARGLAGAQETQYF
>many|TRBV18
CASSPGGWYRDIQYF
>NA|TRBV20-1
CSAQPHRGRMGGELFF
>NA|TRBV11-1
CASSPGVISYEQYF
>few|TRBV7-9
CASSPGRSTGELFF
>many|TRBV12-3/TRBV12-4
CASSPTNRASGANVLTF
>many|TRBV24-1
CATSDQTHTDTQYF
>many|TRBV3-1
CASSQGGGRVLTEAFF
>many|TRBV24-1
CATSHGTLKGTDTQYF
>NA|TRBV10-3
CAISLRGSSSYEQYF
>many|TRBV20-1
CSAPNSVIMTDTQYF
>many|TRBV6-1
CASSDGPAVITDTQYF
>many|TRBV28
CATPAGGRGDQPQHF
>few|TRBV5-1
CASSPSLSSLRNTIYF
>NA|TRBV7-2
CASSSLDYYEQYF
>NA|TRBV7-9
CASSLLGGENDGYTF
>many|TRBV3-1
CASSQDDPDRGNGYTF
>few|TRBV5-1
CASSPLFADTQYF